This T cell receptor beta chain was identified during a study of regulatory T cells in long-lasting Graves disease. Investigators prepared the TCR beta libraries by applying iRepertoire HTBI primers and Arm-PCR of CDR3 regions. TCRdb ran MiXCR on the multiplex PCR reads and lists one entry per CDR3 protein. The sample contains about 530,000 distinct CDR3 sequences, about 16% of which appear only once. This clonotype occurred many times. Trimming shortened V by 8 bases and J by 6 bases, and 5 bases separated the two germline ends. The CDR3 covers 10 residues. Indicated time point: newly diagnosed GD, antithyroid drugs for less than 3 months. There was RNA extracted from PBMCs, and the TCR library was made from it. This same sample was also taken into another study, of T cells in Graves' hyperthyroidism and ophthalmopathy.

Sequencing used peripheral blood mononuclear cells (PBMCs), obtained at new diagnosis, from a patient treated with antithyroid drugs. The chain combines TRBV12-3 or TRBV12-4 with TRBJ1-5; D is undetermined. The source is a woman aged 35-60 years with Graves disease. CDR3 sequence: CASGLQPQHF. The CDR3 nucleotides read TGTGCCAGCGGCCTTCAGCCCCAGCATTTT.